These 14 T cell receptor beta chains share one sample of origin, sequenced in a study of T cells after yellow fever vaccination. TCRdb re-called the 5' RACE reads with MiXCR, one entry per CDR3 protein. This table has 300,000 to 400,000 distinct CDR3 sequences, about 12% appearing once. The sequencing used CD4+ T cells sorted from PBMCs, collected 15 days after the yellow fever booster vaccination. Source of these receptors: a man between 18 and 35 years old who received the YFV17D yellow fever vaccine.

J is TRBJ2-4 and V is TRBV6-6; 10 bases are a match to TRBD1. CDR3 length equals 14 residues. Germline V gene lookup returns CDR1 MNHNY and CDR2 SVGAGI (reference sequence). The V segment lost 8 bases and the J segment 8 bases; nucleotides outside the gene matches: 9. The CDR3 nucleotides read TGTGCCAGCCGCGGGGGGACAGGGGCATACATTCAGTACTTC. Its translation is CASRGGTGAYIQYF.

The table lists this clonotype with a few counts. V usage is TRBV7-3 and J usage is TRBJ1-1; 9 bases fit TRBD1. V lost 5 bases to trimming and J lost 11 bases; unmatched junction nucleotides: 12. Germline-derived CDR1 and CDR2 are SGHTA and FQGTGA. This CDR3 comprises 14 residues. The CDR3 loop reads CASSPTPTGGFAFF. The CDR3 nucleotides are TGTGCCAGCAGCCCCACGCCCACAGGGGGCTTTGCTTTCTTT. Together with reference TRBV7-3 and TRBJ1-1, the CDR3 gives the full variable domain: GAGVSQTPSNKVTEKGKYVELRCDPISGHTALYWYRQSLGQGPEFLIYFQGTGAADDSGLPNDRFFAVRPEGSVSTLKIQRTERGDSAVYLCASSPTPTGGFAFFGQGTRLTVV.

This clonotype was picked up a small number of times. The chain uses TRBV5-1 and TRBJ1-4; weak D call: TRBD1 (6 bases). This CDR3 contains 11 residues. Germline CDR1 SGHRS, CDR2 YFSETQ. The V gene lost 9 bases and the J gene lost 12 bases, with 15 bases spanning the gap. CDR3 protein: CAKGDGAQLFF. DNA of the CDR3: TGCGCCAAGGGGGACGGGGCGCAACTGTTTTTT.

The chain carries TRBV29-1 and TRBJ1-4; 9 nucleotides match TRBD1. The CDR3 runs 13 residues. The germline CDR1 and CDR2 sequences are SQVTM and ANQGSEA. J gave up 8 bases and V 3 bases, and 4 bases lay outside the gene matches. Here the CDR3 DNA reads TGCAGCGTTGAGACAGGGGGAGGAGAAAAACTGTTTTTT. It yields the protein CSVETGGGEKLFF.

V is TRBV12-3 or TRBV12-4 and J is TRBJ2-7, with 8 bases lining up with TRBD2. The CDR3 extends over 14 amino acids. The V gene end was trimmed by 6 bases and the J gene end by 4 bases; junction bases not matched to a gene: 8. The CDR3 nucleotides are TGTGCCAGCAGCTCTGCGGGGGGCAGGTACGAGCAGTACTTC. Its translation is CASSSAGGRYEQYF.

This chain uses TRBV6-1 with TRBJ2-3; no firm D call. This CDR3 contains 15 residues. Germline lookup yields CDR1 MNHNS and CDR2 SASEGT. V was pared by 5 bases and J by 1 base, with 13 bases between. The CDR3 nucleotides read TGTGCCAGCAGTCTCACGCACCAGGGCACAGATACGCAGTATTTT. This sequence encodes CASSLTHQGTDTQYF.

This clonotype was observed many times. The genes are TRBV5-6 and TRBJ1-2; D gene ambiguous. Germline-derived CDR1 and CDR2 are SGHDT and YYEEEE. V dropped 2 bases and J dropped 1 base, with 9 bases sitting between them. The CDR3 totals 14 residues. CDR3 nucleotide sequence: TGTGCCAGCAGCTTCCTGGCTGATAACTATGGCTACACCTTC. Translated: CASSFLADNYGYTF.

This clonotype was detected many times. The chain couples TRBV27 to TRBJ2-7; 7 nucleotides agree with TRBD1. The germline V gene encodes CDR1 MNHEY and CDR2 SMNVEV (reference sequence). V was clipped by 6 bases and J by 7 bases; unmatched bases: 6. The CDR3 consists of 12 residues. CDR3 amino acids: CASSITGEEQYF. The CDR3 DNA follows: TGTGCCAGCAGCATAACAGGGGAGGAGCAGTACTTC.

This clonotype turned up a few times. CDR3: CSVVGDDTEAFF. The CDR3 region has the DNA TGCAGCGTTGTAGGGGACGACACTGAAGCTTTCTTT. The rearrangement uses TRBV29-1 and TRBJ1-1; maybe TRBD1 (5 bases). The CDR3 totals 12 residues. V shed 4 bases and J shed 3 bases, with 9 bases lying between them. Looked up from germline, CDR1 is SQVTM and CDR2 is ANQGSEA.

This chain uses TRBV10-3 with TRBJ1-3; no definite D call. Germline CDR1 reads ENHRY; CDR2 reads SYGVKD. V was pared by 7 bases and J by 2 bases, with 6 bases between. This CDR3 contains 12 residues. CDR3 sequence (DNA): TGTGCCATCATATCGGCTGGAAACACCATATATTTT. Its protein is CAIISAGNTIYF.

This chain connects TRBV5-4 to TRBJ2-3; D is possibly TRBD2 (6 bases). There are 16 residues in the CDR3. Germline CDR1 is SGHNT and CDR2 is YYREEE (reference sequence). Trimming stripped 2 bases from V and 2 bases from J, with 15 bases between. Written as DNA, the CDR3 is TGTGCCAGCAGCTTTCGAGCGGGCACTTCCACAGATACGCAGTATTTT. Its protein is CASSFRAGTSTDTQYF.

This clonotype was counted a few times. The V and J genes are TRBV3-1 and TRBJ2-3, with 9 bases that match TRBD2. The CDR3 has 13 residues. The germline gives CDR1 LGHDT, CDR2 YNNKEL (reference sequence). V was clipped by 4 bases and J by 9 bases; unmatched bases: 5. The CDR3 here is CASSLDTSGTQYF. Here the CDR3 DNA reads TGTGCCAGCAGCCTGGATACTAGCGGGACGCAGTATTTT.

J is TRBJ2-3 and V is TRBV6-5, with D perhaps matching TRBD2 (5 bases). V lost 1 base to trimming and J lost 5 bases, with 13 bases between them. The CDR3 covers 15 residues. Germline-derived CDR1 and CDR2 are MNHEY and SVGAGI. The CDR3 loop is CASSYWSTRGDTQYF. In nucleotides, the CDR3 is TGTGCCAGCAGTTACTGGTCAACCCGGGGAGATACGCAGTATTTT.

The chain links TRBV7-9 to TRBJ2-2, with 9 bases aligning to TRBD1. The germline V gene encodes CDR1 SEHNR and CDR2 FQNEAQ (reference sequence). CDR3 length: 15 amino acids. With V trimmed by 6 bases and J by 3 bases, 5 bases remained unmatched. The CDR3 reads CASSFWDRDTGELFF. CDR3 nucleotides: TGTGCCAGCAGTTTTTGGGACAGGGACACCGGGGAGCTGTTTTTT.